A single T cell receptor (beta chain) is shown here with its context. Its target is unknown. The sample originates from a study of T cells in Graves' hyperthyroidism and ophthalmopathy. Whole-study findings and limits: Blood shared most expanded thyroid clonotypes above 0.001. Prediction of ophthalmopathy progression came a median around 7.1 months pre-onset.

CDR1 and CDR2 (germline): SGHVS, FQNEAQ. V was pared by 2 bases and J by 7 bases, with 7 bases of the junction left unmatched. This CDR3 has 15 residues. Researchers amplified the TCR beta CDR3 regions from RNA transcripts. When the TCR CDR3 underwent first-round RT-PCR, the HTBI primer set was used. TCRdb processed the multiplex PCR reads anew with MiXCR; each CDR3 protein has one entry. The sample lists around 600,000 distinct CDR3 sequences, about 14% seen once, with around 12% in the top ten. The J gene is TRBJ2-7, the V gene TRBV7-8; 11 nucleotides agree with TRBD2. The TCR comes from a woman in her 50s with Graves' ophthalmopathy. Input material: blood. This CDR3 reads CASSLQTSGKEEQYF. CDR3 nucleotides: TGTGCCAGCAGCTTACAGACTAGCGGGAAAGAAGAGCAGTACTTC.